A single sample is the source of the 3 T cell receptor beta chains below, sequenced in a study of blood T cells in healthy people across ages. With a J-beta primer mix and a sample-barcoded 5' primer, a second PCR ran 7 to 11 cycles. MiXCR was run by TCRdb on the 5' RACE reads, yielding one entry per CDR3 protein. This table has roughly 800,000 distinct CDR3 sequences, roughly 50% appearing once. What was sequenced was blood. These receptors were obtained from a man aged 25-45 years in good health.

V and J are TRBV7-9 and TRBJ2-7; 11 bases map to TRBD2. Germline V CDR1 and CDR2: SEHNR, FQNEAQ (reference sequence). After removal of 1 base from V and 2 bases from J, the junction contained 4 bases not matched to a gene. This CDR3 contains 16 residues. For the CDR3, the DNA is TGTGCCAGCAGCTTAGGGACTAGCGGGCCCCCCTACGAGCAGTACTTC. This sequence encodes CASSLGTSGPPYEQYF.

The chain recombines TRBV6-6 with TRBJ2-1; 10 bases agree with TRBD2. Germline CDR1 reads MNHNY; CDR2 reads SVGAGI (reference sequence). The CDR3 consists of 16 residues. J gave up 6 bases and V 0 bases, and 5 bases lay outside the gene matches. The CDR3 sequence: CASSYSKAGGPNEQFF. Written as DNA, the CDR3 is TGTGCCAGCAGTTACTCGAAAGCGGGAGGGCCCAATGAGCAGTTCTTC.

This clonotype has just a few counts. The chain couples TRBV20-1 to TRBJ2-5, with D possibly being TRBD2 (6 bases). CDR1 DFQATT and CDR2 SNEGSKA come from the germline V gene (reference sequence). The CDR3 spans 13 residues. The V gene lost 3 bases and the J gene lost 4 bases, with 12 bases spanning the gap. The CDR3 reads CSARRDSLETQYF. The CDR3 coding sequence is TGCAGTGCTAGGCGGGATTCTCTAGAGACCCAGTACTTC.